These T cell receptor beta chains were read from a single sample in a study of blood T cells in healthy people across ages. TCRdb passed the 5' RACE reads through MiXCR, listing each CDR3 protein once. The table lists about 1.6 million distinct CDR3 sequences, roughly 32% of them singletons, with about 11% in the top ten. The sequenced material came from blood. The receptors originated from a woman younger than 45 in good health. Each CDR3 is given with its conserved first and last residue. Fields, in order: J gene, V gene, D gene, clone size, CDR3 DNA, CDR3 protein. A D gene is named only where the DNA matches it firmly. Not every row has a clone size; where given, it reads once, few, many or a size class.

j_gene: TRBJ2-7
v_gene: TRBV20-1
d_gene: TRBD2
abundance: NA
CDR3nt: TGCAGTGCTCGGGAGGGAGCGGTTCCCTACGAGCAGTACTTC
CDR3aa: CSAREGAVPYEQYF

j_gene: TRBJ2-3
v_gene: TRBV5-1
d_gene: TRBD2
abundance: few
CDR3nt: TGCGCCAGCAGCTTGTCGGGGGGAGCCTTCACAGATACGCAGTATTTT
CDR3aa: CASSLSGGAFTDTQYF

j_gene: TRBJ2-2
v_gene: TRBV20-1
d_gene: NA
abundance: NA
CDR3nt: TGCAGTGCTATCGACAGCCCAAACTACACCGGGGAGCTGTTTTTT
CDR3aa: CSAIDSPNYTGELFF

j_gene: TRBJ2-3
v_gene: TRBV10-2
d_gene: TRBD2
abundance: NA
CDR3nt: TGCGCCAGGAGGGGACTAGCGGGGGTGAATGTGGTGACAGATACGCAGTATTTT
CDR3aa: CARRGLAGVNVVTDTQYF

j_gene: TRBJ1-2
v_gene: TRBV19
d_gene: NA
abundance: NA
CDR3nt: TGTGCCAGTAGTATAGATGGGCCGGGTTTGGGCTATGGCTACACCTTC
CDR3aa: CASSIDGPGLGYGYTF

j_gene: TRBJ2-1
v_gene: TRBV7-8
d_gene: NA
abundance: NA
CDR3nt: TGTGCCAGCAGCTTAGTACACGGGGGGCCCGCGGATGAGCAGTTCTTC
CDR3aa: CASSLVHGGPADEQFF

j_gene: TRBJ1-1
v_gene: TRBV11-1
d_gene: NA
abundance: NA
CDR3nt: TGTGCCAGCAGTTATCCCGACCGAGGGGACACTGAAGCTTTCTTT
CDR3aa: CASSYPDRGDTEAFF

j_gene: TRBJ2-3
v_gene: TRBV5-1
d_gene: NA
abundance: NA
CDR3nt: TGCGCCAGCAGCTCGGTTAGTGGAGGGACAGATACGCAGTATTTT
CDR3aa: CASSSVSGGTDTQYF

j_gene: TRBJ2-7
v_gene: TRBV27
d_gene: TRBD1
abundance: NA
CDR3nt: TGTGCCAGCAGTTCTTGGGACAGACAGTACTTC
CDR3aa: CASSSWDRQYF

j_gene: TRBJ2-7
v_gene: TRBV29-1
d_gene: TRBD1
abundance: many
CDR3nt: TGCAGCGGCAGATCCGGGACAGGAGAGCAGTACTTC
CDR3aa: CSGRSGTGEQYF

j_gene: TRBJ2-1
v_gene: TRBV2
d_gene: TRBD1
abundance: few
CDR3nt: TGTGCCAGCAAACTCGACAGGGCGAATGAGCAGTTCTTC
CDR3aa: CASKLDRANEQFF

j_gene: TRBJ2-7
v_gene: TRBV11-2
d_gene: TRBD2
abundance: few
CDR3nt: TGTGCCAGCAGCTCTGGACTAGCGGGACACTCCTACGAGCAGTACTTC
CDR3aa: CASSSGLAGHSYEQYF

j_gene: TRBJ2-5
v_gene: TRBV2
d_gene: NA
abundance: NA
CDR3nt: TGTGCCAGCAGGAATCACAACGGCGAACAGACCCAGTACTTC
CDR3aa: CASRNHNGEQTQYF

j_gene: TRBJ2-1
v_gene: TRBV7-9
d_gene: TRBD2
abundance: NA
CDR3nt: TGTGCCAGCAGGAAAGCCCCAGCGGGGATGTACAATGAGCAGTTCTTC
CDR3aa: CASRKAPAGMYNEQFF

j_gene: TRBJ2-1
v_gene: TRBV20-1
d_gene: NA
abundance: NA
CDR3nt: TGCAGCTTCCCGGTTTACAATGAGCAGTTCTTC
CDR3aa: CSFPVYNEQFF

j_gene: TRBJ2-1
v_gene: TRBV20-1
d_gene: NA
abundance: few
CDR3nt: TGCAGTGCTAAGGGTCTCAATGAGCAGTTCTTC
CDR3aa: CSAKGLNEQFF

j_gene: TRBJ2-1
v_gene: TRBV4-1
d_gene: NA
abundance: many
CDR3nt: TGCGCCAGCAGCCAAGAGGTTGCAGACCAATACAATGAGCAGTTCTTC
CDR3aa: CASSQEVADQYNEQFF

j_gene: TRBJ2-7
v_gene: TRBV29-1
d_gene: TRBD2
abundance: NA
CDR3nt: TGCAGCGTTGTTGGGAGCGGGAGGGGTAGCGACGAGCAGTACTTC
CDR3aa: CSVVGSGRGSDEQYF

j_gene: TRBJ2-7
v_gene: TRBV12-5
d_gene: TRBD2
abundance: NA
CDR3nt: TGTGCTAGTGCCTTGGGGGGTGCGGGAGCCTACGAGCAGTACTTC
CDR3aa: CASALGGAGAYEQYF

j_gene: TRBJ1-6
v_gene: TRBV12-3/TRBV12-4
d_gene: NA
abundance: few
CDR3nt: TGTGCCAGCAGTTTATGGGACACAATAGCATCACCCCTCCACTTT
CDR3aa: CASSLWDTIASPLHF

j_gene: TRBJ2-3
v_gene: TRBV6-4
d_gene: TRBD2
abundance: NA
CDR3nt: TGTGCCAGCAGTATCAGCGGGGTGGGCACAGATACGCGGTATTTT
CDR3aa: CASSISGVGTDTRYF

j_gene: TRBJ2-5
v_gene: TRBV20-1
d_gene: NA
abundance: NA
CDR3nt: TGCAGTGCTAGAGCCTCAGGGGGGGAGACCCAGTACTTC
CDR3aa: CSARASGGETQYF

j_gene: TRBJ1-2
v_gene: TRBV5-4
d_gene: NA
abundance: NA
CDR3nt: TGTGCCAGCAGCTGGGCAGGGGAGAACTATGGCTACACCTTC
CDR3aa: CASSWAGENYGYTF

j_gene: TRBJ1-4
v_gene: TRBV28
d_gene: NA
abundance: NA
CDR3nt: TGTGCCAGCAGTTTTGGGGGGACTAATGAAAAACGGTTTTTT
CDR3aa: CASSFGGTNEKRFF

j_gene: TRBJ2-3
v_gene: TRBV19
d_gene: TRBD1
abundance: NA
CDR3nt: TGTGCCAGTAGTAAATTACAGGGGGCTCTGGCAGATACGCAGTATTTT
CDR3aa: CASSKLQGALADTQYF

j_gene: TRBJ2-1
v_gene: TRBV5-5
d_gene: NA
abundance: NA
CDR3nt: TGTGCCAGCAGCTCGGGGACTCTGTGGAGTGAGCAGTTCTTC
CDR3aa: CASSSGTLWSEQFF

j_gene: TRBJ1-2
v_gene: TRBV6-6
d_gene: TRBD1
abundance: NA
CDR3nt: TGTGCCAGCAGTCCCCTCGGGACAGGAGGAACGAATGGCTACACCTTC
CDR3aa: CASSPLGTGGTNGYTF

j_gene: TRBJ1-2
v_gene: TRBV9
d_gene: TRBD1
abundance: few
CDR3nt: TGTGCCAGCAACGAGGGGGGACAGTTCTATGAGGGCTACACCTTC
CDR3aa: CASNEGGQFYEGYTF

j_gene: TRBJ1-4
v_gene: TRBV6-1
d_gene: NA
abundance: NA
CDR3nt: TGTGCCAGCAGTAAGTGGTGGGGCGGAGGTGAAAAACTGTTTTTT
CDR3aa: CASSKWWGGGEKLFF

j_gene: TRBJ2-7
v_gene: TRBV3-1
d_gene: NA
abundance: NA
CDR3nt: TGTGCCAGCAGCCCTAGACGGGGGACCGAGCAGTACTTC
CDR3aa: CASSPRRGTEQYF

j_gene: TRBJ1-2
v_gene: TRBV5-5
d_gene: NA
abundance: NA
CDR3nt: TGTGCCAGCAGCTTGGAATGGCCGGGGCGCTACACCTTC
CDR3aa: CASSLEWPGRYTF

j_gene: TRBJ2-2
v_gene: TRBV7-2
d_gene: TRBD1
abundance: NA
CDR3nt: TGTGCCAGCAGCTTAGAGGCAGGGGGCATAACCGGGGAGCTGTTTTTT
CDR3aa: CASSLEAGGITGELFF

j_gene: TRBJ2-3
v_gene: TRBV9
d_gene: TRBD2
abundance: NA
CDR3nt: TGTGCCAGCACTCTTCCAACTAGCGGAGCAGATACGCAGTATTTT
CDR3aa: CASTLPTSGADTQYF

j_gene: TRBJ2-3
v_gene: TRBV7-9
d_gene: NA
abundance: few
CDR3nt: TGTGCCAGCAGGATTTTCCAGGTCCCCTATACGCAGTATTTT
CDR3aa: CASRIFQVPYTQYF

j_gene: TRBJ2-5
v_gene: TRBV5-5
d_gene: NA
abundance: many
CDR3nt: TGTGCCAGCAGCTTGGTCGCGGGGCCCCACCAAGAGACCCAGTACTTC
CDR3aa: CASSLVAGPHQETQYF

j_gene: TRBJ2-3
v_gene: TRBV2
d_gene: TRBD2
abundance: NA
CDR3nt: TGTGCCAGCAGTGGACTCGGTAGCGGGAGCCCTGATACGCAGTATTTT
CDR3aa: CASSGLGSGSPDTQYF

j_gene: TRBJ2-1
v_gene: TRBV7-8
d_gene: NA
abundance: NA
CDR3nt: TGTGCCAGCAGCTTAGTCCGGCAGGAAAATGAGCAGTTCTTC
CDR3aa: CASSLVRQENEQFF

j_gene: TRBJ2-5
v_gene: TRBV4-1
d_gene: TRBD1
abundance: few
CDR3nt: TGCGTCAGCAGCCCGGGACAGGGGTATGCGGAGACCCAGTACTTC
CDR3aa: CVSSPGQGYAETQYF

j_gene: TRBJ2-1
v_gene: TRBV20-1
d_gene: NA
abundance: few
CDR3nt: TGCAGTGCTAGTGAGACGAGCCCCACTGAGCAGTTCTTC
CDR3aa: CSASETSPTEQFF

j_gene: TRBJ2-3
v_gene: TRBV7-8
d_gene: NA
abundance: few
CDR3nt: TGTGCCAACAGCTCACATTGGCCCCGTTTAGATACGCAGTATTTT
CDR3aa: CANSSHWPRLDTQYF

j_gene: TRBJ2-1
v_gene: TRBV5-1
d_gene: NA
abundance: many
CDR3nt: TGCGCCAGCAGCTTGAGAAGCCCCAATGAGCAGTTCTTC
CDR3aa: CASSLRSPNEQFF

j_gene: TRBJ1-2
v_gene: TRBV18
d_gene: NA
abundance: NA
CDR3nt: TGTGCCAGCTCACCTGGGCGCCGCCTCTATGGCTACACCTTC
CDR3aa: CASSPGRRLYGYTF

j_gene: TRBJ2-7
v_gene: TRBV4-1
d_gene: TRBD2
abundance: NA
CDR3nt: TGCGCCAGCAGCCATACTTTTGGGCGGGGGGGGAGATACGAGCAGTACTTC
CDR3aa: CASSHTFGRGGRYEQYF

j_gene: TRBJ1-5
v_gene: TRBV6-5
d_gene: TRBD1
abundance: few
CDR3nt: TGTGCCAGCAGTCCATTTAAGGGACAGGGGAATCAGCCCCAGCATTTT
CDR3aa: CASSPFKGQGNQPQHF

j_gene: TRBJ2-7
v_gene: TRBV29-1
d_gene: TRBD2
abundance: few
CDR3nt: TGCAGCGTTGAAGATCCGGGAGGGGTTTCCTACGAGCAGTACTTC
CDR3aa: CSVEDPGGVSYEQYF

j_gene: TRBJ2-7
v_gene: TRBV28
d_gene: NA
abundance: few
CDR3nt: TGTGCCAGCAGTTTGTCAGTTCGGAACGAGCAGTACTTC
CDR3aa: CASSLSVRNEQYF

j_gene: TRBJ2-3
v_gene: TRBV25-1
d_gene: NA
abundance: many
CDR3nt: TGTGCCAGCAGGGACAGTGATGTGGGGACAGATACGCAGTATTTT
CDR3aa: CASRDSDVGTDTQYF

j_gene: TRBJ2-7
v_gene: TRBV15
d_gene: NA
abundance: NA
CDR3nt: TGTGCCACCAGCCCTATAGAGGGGAGGTACGAGCAGTACTTC
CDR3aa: CATSPIEGRYEQYF

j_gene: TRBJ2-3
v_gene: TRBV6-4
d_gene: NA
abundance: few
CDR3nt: TGTGCCAGCAGTGTTTCCCTAGCGACAGATACGCAGTATTTT
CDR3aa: CASSVSLATDTQYF

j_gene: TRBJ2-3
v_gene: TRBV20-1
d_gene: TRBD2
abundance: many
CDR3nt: TGCAGTGCTAGAGCGGGGGGGCGCGCCACAGATACGCAGTATTTT
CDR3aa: CSARAGGRATDTQYF

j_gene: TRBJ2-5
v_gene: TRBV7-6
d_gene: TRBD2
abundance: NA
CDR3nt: TGTGCCGGCAGCGTCCGGACTAGCGGCGAAGAGACCCAGTACTTC
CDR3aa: CAGSVRTSGEETQYF

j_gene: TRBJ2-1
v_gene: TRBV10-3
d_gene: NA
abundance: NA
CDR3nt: TGTGCCATCAGCGGGACCCCTCTACTCCATGAGCAGTTCTTC
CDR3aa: CAISGTPLLHEQFF

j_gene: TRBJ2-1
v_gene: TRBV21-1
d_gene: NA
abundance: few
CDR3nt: TGTGCCAGCGGGTCCTTTGCGGGAGGGGTCGGAGAGCAGTTCTTC
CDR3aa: CASGSFAGGVGEQFF

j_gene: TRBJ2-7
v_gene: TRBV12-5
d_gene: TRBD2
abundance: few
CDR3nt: TGTGCTAGTGCCTCGGGACTAGCGGGAGGCGAGCAGTACTTC
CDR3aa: CASASGLAGGEQYF

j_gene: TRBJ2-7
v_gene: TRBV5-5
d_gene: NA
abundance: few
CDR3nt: TGTGCCAGCAGCCCTGGAGGCGTTCTACGATCCTACGAGCAGTACTTC
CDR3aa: CASSPGGVLRSYEQYF

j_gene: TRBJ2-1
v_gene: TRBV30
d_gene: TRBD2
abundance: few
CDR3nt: TGTGCCGGAAAAAGGTTGGCGGGGGGCCTCCGGCAGTTCTTC
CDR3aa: CAGKRLAGGLRQFF

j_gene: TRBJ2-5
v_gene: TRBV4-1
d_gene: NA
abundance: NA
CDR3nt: TGCGCCAGCAGCTGGTGGATGGGGTCGCAAGAGACCCAGTACTTC
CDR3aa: CASSWWMGSQETQYF

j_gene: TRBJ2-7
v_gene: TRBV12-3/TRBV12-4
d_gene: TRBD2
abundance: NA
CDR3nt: TGTGCCAGCAGTCCCCGTTCACTAGCGGGACCCTACGAGCAGTACTTC
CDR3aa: CASSPRSLAGPYEQYF